The present entry profiles one TCR beta chain with its context. Its antigen remains unidentified. The sample is drawn from a study of T cells in localized non-small cell lung cancer. Repertoires were generated with immunoSEQ multiplex PCR, while TCRdb's copy carries only in-frame clones and drops some. In the table there are over 30,000 clones, over 80% of which are singletons. The CDR3 is 13 residues long. Deletions cut 2 bases from V and 11 bases from J, with 15 bases between. The germline CDR1 and CDR2 sequences are SGHTA and FQGNSA. Broader study findings: Those with higher blood T cell density had longer overall survival.

The V gene is TRBV7-2, the J gene TRBJ2-5; D remains ambiguous. The sample in question was peripheral blood, obtained before any cancer treatment. This TCR derives from a woman aged 40 to 75 with stage I lung adenocarcinoma. The CDR3 loop is CASSLTAAKEQYF. For the CDR3, the DNA is TGTGCCAGCAGCTTAACGGCGGCGAAAGAGCAGTACTTC.